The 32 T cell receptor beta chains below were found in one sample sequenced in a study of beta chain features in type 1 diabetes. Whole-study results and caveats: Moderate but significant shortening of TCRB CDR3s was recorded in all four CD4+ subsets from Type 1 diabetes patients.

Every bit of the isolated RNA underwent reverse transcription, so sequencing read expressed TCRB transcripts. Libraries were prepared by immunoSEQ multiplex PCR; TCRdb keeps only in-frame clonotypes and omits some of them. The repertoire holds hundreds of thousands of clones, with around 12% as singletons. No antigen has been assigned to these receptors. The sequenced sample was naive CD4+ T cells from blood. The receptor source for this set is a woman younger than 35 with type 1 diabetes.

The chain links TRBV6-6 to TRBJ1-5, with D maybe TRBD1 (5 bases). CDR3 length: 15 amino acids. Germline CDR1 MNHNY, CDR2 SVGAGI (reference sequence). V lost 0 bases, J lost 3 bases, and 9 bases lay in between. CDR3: CASSYSGDSNQPQHF. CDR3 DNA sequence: TGTGCCAGCAGTTACTCTGGGGACTCCAATCAGCCCCAGCATTTT.

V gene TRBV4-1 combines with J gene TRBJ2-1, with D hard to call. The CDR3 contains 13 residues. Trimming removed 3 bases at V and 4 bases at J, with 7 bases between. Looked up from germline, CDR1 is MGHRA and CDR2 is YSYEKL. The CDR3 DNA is TGCGCCAGCAGCCAGAGACTGTACAATGAGCAGTTCTTC. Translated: CASSQRLYNEQFF.

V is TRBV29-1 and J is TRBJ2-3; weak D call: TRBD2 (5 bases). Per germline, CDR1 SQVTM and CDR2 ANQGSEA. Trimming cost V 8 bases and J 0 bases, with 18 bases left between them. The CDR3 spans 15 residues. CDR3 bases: TGCAGCACGGGGATTACCCCGTCTAGCACAGATACGCAGTATTTT. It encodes CSTGITPSSTDTQYF.

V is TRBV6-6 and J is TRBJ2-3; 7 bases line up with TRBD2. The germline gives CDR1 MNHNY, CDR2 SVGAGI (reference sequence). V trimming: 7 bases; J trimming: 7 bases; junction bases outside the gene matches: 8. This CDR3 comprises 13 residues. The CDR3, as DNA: TGTGCCAGCACGTCCGCCGGGAGGAATACGCAGTATTTT. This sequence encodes CASTSAGRNTQYF.

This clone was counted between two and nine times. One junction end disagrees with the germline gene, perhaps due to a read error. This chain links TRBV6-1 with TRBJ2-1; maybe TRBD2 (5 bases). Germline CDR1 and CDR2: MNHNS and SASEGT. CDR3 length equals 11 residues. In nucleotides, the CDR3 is TGTGCCAGCAGTGAAGTGAACGAGGGCGTCTTC. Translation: CASSEVNEGVF.

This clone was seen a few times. The CDR3 sequence is CASSPQGGVRDTQYF. CDR3 nucleotides: TGTGCCAGCTCACCACAGGGAGGTGTGAGAGATACGCAGTATTTT. The chain links TRBV18 to TRBJ2-3; weak D call: TRBD2 (6 bases). The V gene's germline CDR1 is KGHSH and CDR2 LQKENI. The CDR3 length is 15 residues. Trimming shortened V by 1 base and J by 5 bases, and 13 bases separated the two germline ends.

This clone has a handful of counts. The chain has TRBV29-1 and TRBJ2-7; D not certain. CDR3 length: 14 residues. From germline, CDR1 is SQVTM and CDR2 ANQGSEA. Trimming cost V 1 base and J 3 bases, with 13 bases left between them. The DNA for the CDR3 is TGCAGCGTTGAAGTCCCAGAGACTCGCTACGAGCAGTACTTC. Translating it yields CSVEVPETRYEQYF.

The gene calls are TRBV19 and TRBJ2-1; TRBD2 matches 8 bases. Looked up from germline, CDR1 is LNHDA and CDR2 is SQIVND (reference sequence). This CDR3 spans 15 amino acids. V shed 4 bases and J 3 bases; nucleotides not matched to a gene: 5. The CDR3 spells CASSTGLVYYNEQFF. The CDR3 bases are TGTGCCAGTAGTACGGGACTAGTGTACTACAATGAGCAGTTCTTC.

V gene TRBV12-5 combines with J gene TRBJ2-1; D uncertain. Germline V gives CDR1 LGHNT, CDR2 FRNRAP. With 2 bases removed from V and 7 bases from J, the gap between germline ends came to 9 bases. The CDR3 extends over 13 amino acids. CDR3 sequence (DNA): TGTGCTAGTGGTTTGTTCGTGAGGAATGAGCAGTTCTTC. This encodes CASGLFVRNEQFF.

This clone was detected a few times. For the CDR3, the DNA is TGTGCCAGCAGCTCCTCGACAGGGCGGACTGAAGCTTTCTTT. Translating it yields CASSSSTGRTEAFF. This chain links TRBV7-2 with TRBJ1-1, with 7 bases fitting TRBD1. Per germline, CDR1 SGHTA and CDR2 FQGNSA. The CDR3 sequence is 14 residues long. Losses at the gene ends were 4 bases for V and 5 bases for J; bases not matched to a gene: 7.

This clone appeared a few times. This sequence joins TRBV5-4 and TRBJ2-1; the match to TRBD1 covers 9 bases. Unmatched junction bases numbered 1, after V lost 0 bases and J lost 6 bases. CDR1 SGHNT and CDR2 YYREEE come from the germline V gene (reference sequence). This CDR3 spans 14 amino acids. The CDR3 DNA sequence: TGTGCCAGCAGCTTGGCGACAGGGGGCAATGAGCAGTTCTTC. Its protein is CASSLATGGNEQFF. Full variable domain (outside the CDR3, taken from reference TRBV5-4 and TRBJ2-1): ETGVTQSPTHLIKTRGQQVTLRCSSQSGHNTVSWYQQALGQGPQFIFQYYREEENGRGNFPPRFSGLQFPNYSSELNVNALELDDSALYLCASSLATGGNEQFFGPGTRLTVL.

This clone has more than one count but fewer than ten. The CDR3 loop reads CASSPSAGGSYEQYF. The CDR3 DNA follows: TGTGCCAGCTCACCATCCGCCGGGGGCTCCTACGAGCAGTACTTC. The rearrangement joins TRBV18 to TRBJ2-7, with D maybe TRBD2 (6 bases). The CDR3 runs 15 residues. V gave up 2 bases and J gave up 0 bases, with 11 bases separating them. The germline V gene encodes CDR1 KGHSH and CDR2 LQKENI.

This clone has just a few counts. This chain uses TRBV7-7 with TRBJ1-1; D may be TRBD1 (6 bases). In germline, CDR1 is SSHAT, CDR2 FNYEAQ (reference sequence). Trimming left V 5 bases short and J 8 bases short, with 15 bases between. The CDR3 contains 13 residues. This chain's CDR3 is CASSLDRLAEAFF. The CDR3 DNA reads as TGTGCCAGCAGCCTAGACAGGTTGGCCGAAGCTTTCTTT.

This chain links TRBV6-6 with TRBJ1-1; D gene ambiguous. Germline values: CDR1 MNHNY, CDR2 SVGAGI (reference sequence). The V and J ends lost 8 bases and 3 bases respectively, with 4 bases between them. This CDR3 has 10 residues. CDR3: CASQDTEAFF. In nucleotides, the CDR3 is TGTGCCAGCCAGGACACTGAAGCTTTCTTT.

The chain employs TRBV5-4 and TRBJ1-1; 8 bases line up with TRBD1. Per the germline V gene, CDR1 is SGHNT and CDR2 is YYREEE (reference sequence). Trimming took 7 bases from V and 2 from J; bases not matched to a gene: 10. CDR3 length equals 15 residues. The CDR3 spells CASHTLDRDNTEAFF. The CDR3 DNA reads TGTGCCAGCCACACTCTGGACAGGGACAACACTGAAGCTTTCTTT.

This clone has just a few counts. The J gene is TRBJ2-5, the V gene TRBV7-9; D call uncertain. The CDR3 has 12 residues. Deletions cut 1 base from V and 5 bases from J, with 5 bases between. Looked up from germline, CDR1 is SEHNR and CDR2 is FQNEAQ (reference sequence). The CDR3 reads CASSLEAETQYF. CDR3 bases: TGTGCCAGCAGCTTAGAAGCTGAGACCCAGTACTTC.

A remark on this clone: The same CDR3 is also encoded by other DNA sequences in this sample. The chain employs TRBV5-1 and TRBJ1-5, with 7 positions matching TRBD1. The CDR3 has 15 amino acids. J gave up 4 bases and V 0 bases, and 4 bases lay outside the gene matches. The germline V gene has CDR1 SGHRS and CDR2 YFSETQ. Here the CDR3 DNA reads TGCGCCAGCAGCTTGGGACAGGGCTGGAATCAGCCCCAGCATTTT. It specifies CASSLGQGWNQPQHF.

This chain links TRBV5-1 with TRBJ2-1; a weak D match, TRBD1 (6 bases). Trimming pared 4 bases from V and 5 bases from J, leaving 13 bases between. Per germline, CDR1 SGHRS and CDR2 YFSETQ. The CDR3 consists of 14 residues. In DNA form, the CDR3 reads TGCGCCAGCAGCAGCAGGACAGCCAACAATGAGCAGTTCTTC. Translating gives CASSSRTANNEQFF.

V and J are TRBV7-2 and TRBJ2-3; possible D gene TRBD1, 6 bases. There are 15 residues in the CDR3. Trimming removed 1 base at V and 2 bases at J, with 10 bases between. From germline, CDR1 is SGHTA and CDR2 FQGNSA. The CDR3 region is CASSLDRAYTDTQYF. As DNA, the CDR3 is TGTGCCAGCAGCTTAGACAGGGCGTACACAGATACGCAGTATTTT. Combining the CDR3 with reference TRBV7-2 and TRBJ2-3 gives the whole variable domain GAGVSQSPSNKVTEKGKDVELRCDPISGHTALYWYRQSLGQGLEFLIYFQGNSAPDKSGLPSDRFSAERTGGSVSTLTIQRTQQEDSAVYLCASSLDRAYTDTQYFGPGTRLTVL.

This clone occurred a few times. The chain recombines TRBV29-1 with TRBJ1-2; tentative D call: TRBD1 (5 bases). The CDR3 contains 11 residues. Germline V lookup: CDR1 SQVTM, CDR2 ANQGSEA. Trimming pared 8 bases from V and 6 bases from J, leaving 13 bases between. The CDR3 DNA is TGCAGCACCAGGCAGGGTAATGGCTACACCTTC. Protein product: CSTRQGNGYTF.

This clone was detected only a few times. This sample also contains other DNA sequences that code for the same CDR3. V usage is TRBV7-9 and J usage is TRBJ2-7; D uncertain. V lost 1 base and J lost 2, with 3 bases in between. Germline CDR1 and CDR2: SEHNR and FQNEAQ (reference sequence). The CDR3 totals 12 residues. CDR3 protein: CASSLVAYEQYF. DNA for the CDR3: TGTGCCAGCAGCTTAGTCGCCTACGAGCAGTACTTC.

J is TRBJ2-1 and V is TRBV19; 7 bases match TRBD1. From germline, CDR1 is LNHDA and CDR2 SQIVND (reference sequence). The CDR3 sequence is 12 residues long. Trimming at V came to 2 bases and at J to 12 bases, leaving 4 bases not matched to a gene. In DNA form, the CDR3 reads TGTGCCAGTAGTATATTTCAGGGGGTGCAGTTCTTC. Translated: CASSIFQGVQFF. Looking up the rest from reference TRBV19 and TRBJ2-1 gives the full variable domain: DGGITQSPKYLFRKEGQNVTLSCEQNLNHDAMYWYRQDPGQGLRLIYYSQIVNDFQKGDIAEGYSVSREKKESFPLTVTSAQKNPTAFYLCASSIFQGVQFFGPGTRLTVL.

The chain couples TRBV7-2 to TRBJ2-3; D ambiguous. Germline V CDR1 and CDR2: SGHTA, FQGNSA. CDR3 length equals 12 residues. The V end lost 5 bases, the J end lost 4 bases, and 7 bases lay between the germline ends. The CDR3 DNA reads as TGTGCCAGCAGCGCTACTTCAGATACGCAGTATTTT. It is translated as CASSATSDTQYF.

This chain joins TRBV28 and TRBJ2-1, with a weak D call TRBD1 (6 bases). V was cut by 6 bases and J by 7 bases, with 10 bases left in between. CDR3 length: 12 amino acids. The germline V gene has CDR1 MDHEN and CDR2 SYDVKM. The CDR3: CASRLQGNEQFF. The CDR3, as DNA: TGTGCCAGCAGATTACAGGGAAATGAGCAGTTCTTC.

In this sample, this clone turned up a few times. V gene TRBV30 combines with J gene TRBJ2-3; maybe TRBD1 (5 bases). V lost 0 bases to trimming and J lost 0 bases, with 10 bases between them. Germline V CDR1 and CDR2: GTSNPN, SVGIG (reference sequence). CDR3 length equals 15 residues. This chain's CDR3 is CAWSVQVTSTDTQYF. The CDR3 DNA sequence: TGTGCCTGGAGTGTACAGGTTACGAGCACAGATACGCAGTATTTT.

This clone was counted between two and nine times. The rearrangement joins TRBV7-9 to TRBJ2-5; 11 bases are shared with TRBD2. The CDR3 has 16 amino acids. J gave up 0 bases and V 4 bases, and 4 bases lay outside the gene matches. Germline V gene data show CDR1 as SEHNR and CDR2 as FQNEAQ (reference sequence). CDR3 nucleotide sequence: TGTGCCAGCAGCTCGGGACTAGCGGTAAACCAAGAGACCCAGTACTTC. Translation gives CASSSGLAVNQETQYF.

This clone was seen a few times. The chain's CDR3 is CASSPTGSIPGELFF. CDR3 nucleotide sequence: TGTGCCAGCAGTCCGACAGGGTCGATCCCCGGGGAGCTGTTTTTT. The V and J genes are TRBV27 and TRBJ2-2; TRBD1 aligns across 7 bases. CDR1 is MNHEY and CDR2 is SMNVEV in the germline V gene (reference sequence). The V and J ends lost 5 bases and 6 bases, in that order; junction bases with no gene match: 9. The CDR3 has 15 amino acids.

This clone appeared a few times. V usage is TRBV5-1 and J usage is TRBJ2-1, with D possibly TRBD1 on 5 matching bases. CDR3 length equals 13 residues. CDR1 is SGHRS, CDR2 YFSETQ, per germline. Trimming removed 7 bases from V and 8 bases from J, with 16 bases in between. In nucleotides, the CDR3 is TGCGCCAGCGGGGCCAGCCCATGGGATGAGCAGTTCTTC. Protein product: CASGASPWDEQFF.

The CDR3: CASSSGLSTDTQYF. The CDR3 coding sequence is TGTGCCAGCAGCTCGGGACTCAGCACAGATACGCAGTATTTT. This sequence joins TRBV5-4 and TRBJ2-3; possible D gene TRBD2, 6 bases. The CDR3 runs to 14 residues. V lost 3 bases and J lost 0, with 8 bases in between. Germline V lookup: CDR1 SGHNT, CDR2 YYREEE (reference sequence).

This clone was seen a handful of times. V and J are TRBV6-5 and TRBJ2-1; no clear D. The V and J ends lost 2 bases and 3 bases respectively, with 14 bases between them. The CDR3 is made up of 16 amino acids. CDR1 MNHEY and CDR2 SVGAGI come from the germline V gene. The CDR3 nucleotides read TGTGCCAGCAGTTACCGTGCGGCGGAAAACTACAATGAGCAGTTCTTC. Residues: CASSYRAAENYNEQFF.

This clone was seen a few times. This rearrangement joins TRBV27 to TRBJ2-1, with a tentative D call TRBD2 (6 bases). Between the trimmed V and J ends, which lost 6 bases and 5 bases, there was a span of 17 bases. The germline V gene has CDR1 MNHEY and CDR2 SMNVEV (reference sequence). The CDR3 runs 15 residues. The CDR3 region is CASRAGTRGNNEQFF. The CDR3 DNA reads TGTGCCAGCAGGGCCGGGACTCGGGGAAACAATGAGCAGTTCTTC.

Here the CDR3 DNA reads TGTGCCAGTAGTATGCTGGAGTATGGCTACACCTTC. Translated: CASSMLEYGYTF. The chain is built from TRBV19 and TRBJ1-2; D unresolved. Germline-derived CDR1 and CDR2 are LNHDA and SQIVND (reference sequence). The CDR3 is 12 residues long. Trimming removed 3 bases at V and 5 bases at J, with 7 bases between.